This T cell receptor beta chain was obtained from a study of CD8 T cells in ankylosing spondylitis. Study-wide points: Past research had described some motif variants in reactive arthritis synovial fluid and blood. Characteristic, it appeared, of ankylosing spondylitis blood was a TCR beta motif of fewer than 10 highly homologous variants. Disease-linked clones displayed a CD8+ phenotype and appeared relatively rarely in peripheral blood.

This clonotype has a handful of counts. Antigen specificity is unknown. Making use of molecular barcodes, quantitative 5'-RACE generated TCR beta libraries. Each CDR3 protein gets one entry after TCRdb re-called the 5' RACE reads with MiXCR. The sample has about 800,000 distinct CDR3 sequences; approximately 12% are singletons. This CDR3 has 14 amino acids. CDR1 MNHNS and CDR2 SASEGT come from the germline V gene. Trimming stripped 7 bases from V and 2 bases from J, with 13 bases between. This receptor was identified in a male donor with ankylosing spondylitis. The chain recombines TRBV6-1 with TRBJ2-3; D is perhaps TRBD1 (7 bases). Sequenced: blood, either unsorted or a sorted T cell fraction (not recorded which). Here the CDR3 reads CASIAGQYTDTQYF. CDR3 coding DNA: TGTGCCAGCATCGCGGGACAGTACACAGATACGCAGTATTTT.